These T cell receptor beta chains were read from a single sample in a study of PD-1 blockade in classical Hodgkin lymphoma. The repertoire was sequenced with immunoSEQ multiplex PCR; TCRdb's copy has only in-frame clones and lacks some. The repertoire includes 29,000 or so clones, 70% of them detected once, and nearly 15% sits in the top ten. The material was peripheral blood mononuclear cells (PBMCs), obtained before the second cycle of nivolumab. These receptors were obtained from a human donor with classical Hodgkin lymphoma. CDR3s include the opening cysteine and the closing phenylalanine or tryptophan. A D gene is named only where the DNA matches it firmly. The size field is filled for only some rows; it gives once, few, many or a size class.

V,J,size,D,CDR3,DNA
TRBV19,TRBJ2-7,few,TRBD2,CASSPGLAGRYEQYF,TGTGCCAGTAGTCCAGGACTAGCGGGCCGCTACGAGCAGTACTTC
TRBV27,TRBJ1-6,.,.,CASSTTQAFYNSPLHF,TGTGCCAGCAGTACCACACAGGCTTTCTATAATTCACCCCTCCACTTT
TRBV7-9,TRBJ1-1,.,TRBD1,CASSLRQGMLNTEAFF,TGTGCCAGCAGCTTGCGACAGGGGATGCTGAACACTGAAGCTTTCTTT
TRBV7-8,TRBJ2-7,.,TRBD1,CASSITRDRADEQYF,TGTGCCAGCAGCATAACCCGGGACAGGGCGGACGAGCAGTACTTC
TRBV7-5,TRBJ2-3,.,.,CVRSFRDLQPRTDTQYF,TGTGTCAGAAGCTTCCGGGACCTCCAGCCCAGAACAGATACGCAGTATTTT
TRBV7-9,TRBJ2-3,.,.,CASSLTFRPTTDTQYF,TGTGCCAGCAGCTTAACGTTCCGGCCTACCACAGATACGCAGTATTTT
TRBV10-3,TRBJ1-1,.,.,CAISAQGMNTEAFF,TGTGCCATCAGCGCCCAGGGGATGAACACTGAAGCTTTCTTT
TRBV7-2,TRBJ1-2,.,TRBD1,CASSLAQGTGLTGYTF,TGTGCCAGCAGCTTAGCGCAGGGGACAGGGTTAACAGGCTACACCTTC
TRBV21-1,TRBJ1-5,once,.,CASSKARGHQPQHF,TGTGCCAGCAGCAAAGCTAGGGGCCATCAGCCCCAGCATTTT
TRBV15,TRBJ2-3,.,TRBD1,CATSRGDRETDTQYF,TGTGCCACCAGCAGAGGAGACAGGGAGACAGATACGCAGTATTTT
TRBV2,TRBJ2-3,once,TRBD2,CASVRGGRDTQYF,TGTGCCAGTGTGCGGGGGGGCCGTGATACGCAGTATTTT
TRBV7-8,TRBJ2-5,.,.,CASSLGRQQETQYF,TGTGCCAGCAGCTTAGGCAGGCAACAAGAGACCCAGTACTTC
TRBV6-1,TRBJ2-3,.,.,CASSEVTGRSTQYF,TGTGCCAGCAGTGAAGTGACAGGCCGCTCGACGCAGTATTTT
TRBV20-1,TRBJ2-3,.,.,CSARDRGAQYF,TGCAGTGCTAGAGATCGCGGAGCGCAGTATTTT
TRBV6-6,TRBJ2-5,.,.,CASRILAGGETQYF,TGTGCCAGCAGGATACTAGCAGGGGGGGAGACCCAGTACTTC
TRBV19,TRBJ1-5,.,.,CASRDSGRDNQPQHF,TGTGCCAGTAGGGACAGCGGGCGGGACAATCAGCCCCAGCATTTT
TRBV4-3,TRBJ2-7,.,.,CASSQDHREVPYEQYF,TGCGCCAGCAGCCAAGACCACAGGGAAGTGCCCTACGAGCAGTACTTC
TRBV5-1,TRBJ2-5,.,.,CASSQGGGVETQYF,TGCGCCAGCAGCCAGGGGGGGGGCGTAGAGACCCAGTACTTC
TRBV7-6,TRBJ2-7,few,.,CASSLAGKYEQYF,TGTGCCAGCAGCTTAGCGGGCAAATACGAGCAGTACTTC
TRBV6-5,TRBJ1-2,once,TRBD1,CASSYSNRGLEGYTF,TGTGCCAGCAGTTACTCGAACAGGGGGCTGGAAGGCTACACCTTC
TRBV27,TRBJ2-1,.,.,CASSLWAASYNEQFF,TGTGCCAGCAGTTTATGGGCAGCATCCTACAATGAGCAGTTCTTC
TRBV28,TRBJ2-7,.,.,CASSRGKREQYF,TGTGCCAGCAGCCGGGGAAAAAGGGAGCAGTACTTC
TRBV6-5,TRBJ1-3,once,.,CASSYSQLGVGNTIYF,TGTGCCAGCAGTTACTCGCAGCTTGGTGTTGGAAACACCATATATTTT
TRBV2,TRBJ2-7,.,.,CASGRDAFNEQYF,TGTGCCAGCGGACGGGACGCATTTAACGAGCAGTACTTC
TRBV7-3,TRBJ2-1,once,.,CASSPSSYNEQFF,TGTGCCAGCAGCCCGAGCTCCTACAATGAGCAGTTCTTC
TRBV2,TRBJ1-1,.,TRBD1,CASSDQGAFTEAFF,TGTGCCAGCAGTGACCAGGGGGCTTTCACTGAAGCTTTCTTT
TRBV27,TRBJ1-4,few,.,CASSLLGGGEKLFF,TGTGCCAGCAGTCTCCTGGGGGGCGGGGAAAAACTGTTTTTT
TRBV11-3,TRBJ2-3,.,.,CASSLRGGGTDTQYF,TGTGCCAGCAGCTTAAGAGGGGGTGGCACAGATACGCAGTATTTT
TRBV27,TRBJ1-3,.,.,CASSSPGPAGNTIYF,TGTGCCAGCAGTTCCCCCGGACCGGCTGGAAACACCATATATTTT
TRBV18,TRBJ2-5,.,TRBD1,CASSPPGQVSAGTGRETQYF,TGTGCCAGCTCACCACCGGGACAGGTTAGTGCCGGGACAGGGAGGGAGACCCAGTACTTC
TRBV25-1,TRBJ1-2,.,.,CASSPGGGGAYGYTF,TGTGCCAGCAGTCCCGGAGGGGGGGGCGCCTATGGCTACACCTTC
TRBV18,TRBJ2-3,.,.,CASSWTDTDTQYF,TGTGCCAGCTCATGGACAGACACAGATACGCAGTATTTT
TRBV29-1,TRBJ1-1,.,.,CSVEEGAAFF,TGCAGCGTTGAAGAGGGAGCAGCTTTCTTT
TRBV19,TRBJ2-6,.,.,CASSIGAGTGANVLTF,TGTGCCAGTAGTATAGGGGCAGGGACTGGGGCCAACGTCCTGACTTTC
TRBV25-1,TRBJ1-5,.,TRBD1,CASRLHRDRDNQPQHF,TGTGCCAGCAGACTTCACCGGGACAGGGATAATCAGCCCCAGCATTTT
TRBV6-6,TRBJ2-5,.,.,CASSPTGNQETQYF,TGTGCCAGCAGTCCAACAGGGAACCAAGAGACCCAGTACTTC
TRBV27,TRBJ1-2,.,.,CASSSGGGYGYTF,TGTGCCAGCAGTTCGGGCGGAGGCTATGGCTACACCTTC
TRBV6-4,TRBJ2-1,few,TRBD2,CASSASRLAGVGEQFF,TGTGCCAGCAGTGCCTCCCGACTAGCGGGGGTGGGAGAGCAGTTCTTC
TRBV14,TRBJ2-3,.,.,CASSQETSSFTDTQYF,TGTGCCAGCAGCCAAGAAACGTCCTCCTTCACAGATACGCAGTATTTT
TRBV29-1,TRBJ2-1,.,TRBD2,CSVEDPGLAFHQFF,TGCAGCGTTGAAGATCCGGGACTAGCATTCCATCAGTTCTTC
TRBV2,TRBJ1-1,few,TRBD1,CASSGPGQDTEAFF,TGTGCCAGCAGCGGACCGGGACAGGACACTGAAGCTTTCTTT
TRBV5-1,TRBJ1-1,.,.,CASSPSGESSTEAFF,TGCGCCAGCAGCCCGTCCGGAGAGTCTTCCACTGAAGCTTTCTTT
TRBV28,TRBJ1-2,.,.,CASSLVEGYTF,TGTGCCAGCAGTTTAGTAGAGGGCTACACCTTC
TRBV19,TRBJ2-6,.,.,CASTPYGTGANVLTF,TGTGCCAGTACCCCTTATGGTACTGGGGCCAACGTCCTGACTTTC
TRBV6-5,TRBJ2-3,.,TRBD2,CASSYISGGADTQYF,TGTGCCAGCAGTTATATTAGCGGGGGGGCAGATACGCAGTATTTT
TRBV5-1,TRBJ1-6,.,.,CASSLEGQRNSPLHF,TGCGCCAGCAGCTTGGAGGGACAAAGGAATTCACCCCTCCACTTT
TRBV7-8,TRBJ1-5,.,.,CASSSDSNQPQHF,TGTGCCAGCAGCTCGGACAGCAATCAGCCCCAGCATTTT
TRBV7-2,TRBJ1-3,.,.,CASRRGRGNTIYF,TGTGCCAGCCGCCGGGGTCGTGGAAACACCATATATTTT
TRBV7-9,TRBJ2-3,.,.,CASSSGTYFTDTQYF,TGTGCCAGCAGCTCCGGGACTTACTTCACAGATACGCAGTATTTT
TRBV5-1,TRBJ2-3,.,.,CASSPTVSTDTQYF,TGCGCCAGCAGCCCGACAGTGAGCACAGATACGCAGTATTTT